Listed below are T cell receptor beta chains from one sample, sequenced in a study of blood T cell repertoires in COVID-19. Here immunoSEQ multiplex PCR was the method, and the copy in TCRdb shows in-frame clones only, minus some. The table shows about 270,000 clones, with around 90% occurring only once. The specimen sequenced was PBMCs or T cells enriched from blood (not recorded which). These receptors all stem from a woman aged 25 to 45 with acute COVID-19. CDR3s include the opening cysteine and the closing phenylalanine or tryptophan. Each record gives: D gene, J gene, clone size, V gene, CDR3 protein, CDR3 DNA. D genes are given only for firm matches. Clone sizes are given selectively: once, few, many, or a class where the clone is expanded.

D: NA
J: TRBJ2-2
size: once
V: TRBV10-3
CDR3: CAISELTSLAGELFF
DNA: TGTGCCATCAGTGAGTTAACTAGCTTGGCCGGGGAGCTGTTTTTT

D: TRBD2
J: TRBJ2-3
size: NA
V: TRBV30
CDR3: CAWRQRELNTQYF
DNA: TGTGCCTGGAGACAGCGGGAATTGAATACGCAGTATTTT

D: TRBD1
J: TRBJ2-5
size: NA
V: TRBV28
CDR3: CASRRTGVWGETQYF
DNA: TGTGCCAGCAGGCGGACAGGGGTGTGGGGGGAGACCCAGTACTTC

D: NA
J: TRBJ1-5
size: NA
V: TRBV27
CDR3: CASSQRGNQPQHF
DNA: TGTGCCAGCAGCCAAAGGGGGAATCAGCCCCAGCATTTT

D: TRBD2
J: TRBJ2-7
size: NA
V: TRBV10-3
CDR3: CASGGASSYEQYF
DNA: TGTGCCTCCGGGGGGGCGAGCTCCTACGAGCAGTACTTC

D: NA
J: TRBJ2-1
size: NA
V: TRBV12-3/TRBV12-4
CDR3: CASSLPPLNEQFF
DNA: TGTGCCAGCAGTTTGCCCCCACTCAATGAGCAGTTCTTC

D: NA
J: TRBJ2-1
size: NA
V: TRBV24-1
CDR3: CATSGSSAYNEQFF
DNA: TGTGCCACCAGTGGATCTAGCGCGTACAATGAGCAGTTCTTC

D: NA
J: TRBJ2-7
size: NA
V: TRBV7-6
CDR3: CASSLSAALSRVYDEQYF
DNA: TGTGCCAGCAGCTTAAGCGCGGCACTCTCCCGAGTTTATGACGAGCAGTACTTC

D: NA
J: TRBJ2-2
size: NA
V: TRBV3-1/TRBV3-2
CDR3: CASSQVGVTGELFF
DNA: TGTGCCAGCAGCCAAGTCGGGGTGACCGGGGAGCTGTTTTTT

D: TRBD1
J: TRBJ1-2
size: NA
V: TRBV6-1
CDR3: CASSEWDRLDRYGYTF
DNA: TGTGCCAGCAGTGAATGGGACAGGCTGGATCGCTATGGCTACACCTTC

D: NA
J: TRBJ2-3
size: NA
V: TRBV2
CDR3: CASSEARGNPDTQYF
DNA: TGTGCCAGCAGTGAAGCGCGCGGGAACCCAGATACGCAGTATTTT

D: TRBD1
J: TRBJ2-7
size: NA
V: TRBV4-1
CDR3: CASSQPGQGAYEQYF
DNA: TGCGCCAGCAGCCAACCGGGACAGGGCGCCTACGAGCAGTACTTC

D: NA
J: TRBJ2-2
size: NA
V: TRBV28
CDR3: CASSSAGQNTGELFF
DNA: TGTGCCAGCAGTTCGGCCGGACAGAACACCGGGGAGCTGTTTTTT

D: NA
J: TRBJ2-1
size: NA
V: TRBV4-1
CDR3: CASSREAGSYNEQFF
DNA: TGCGCCAGCAGCCGAGAAGCGGGTTCCTACAATGAGCAGTTCTTC

D: TRBD2
J: TRBJ2-3
size: NA
V: TRBV3-1/TRBV3-2
CDR3: CASSTSGVTDTQYF
DNA: TGTGCCAGCAGCACTAGCGGGGTCACAGATACGCAGTATTTT

D: NA
J: TRBJ2-7
size: NA
V: TRBV4-2
CDR3: CASSQDRLVHEQYF
DNA: TGTGCCAGCAGCCAAGATAGGCTAGTTCACGAGCAGTACTTC

D: NA
J: TRBJ1-6
size: once
V: TRBV27
CDR3: CASSAPPGRNSYNSPLHF
DNA: TGTGCCAGCAGTGCCCCTCCTGGGAGAAACTCCTATAATTCACCCCTCCACTTT

D: NA
J: TRBJ2-7
size: NA
V: TRBV19
CDR3: CASSGNQGYEQYF
DNA: TGTGCCAGTAGTGGAAACCAGGGCTACGAGCAGTACTTC

D: TRBD2
J: TRBJ2-1
size: NA
V: TRBV4-2
CDR3: CASSQESGRRPSDFSYNEQFF
DNA: TGTGCCAGCAGCCAAGAGAGCGGGAGGCGACCTAGTGATTTCTCCTACAATGAGCAGTTCTTC

D: TRBD2
J: TRBJ2-1
size: NA
V: TRBV28
CDR3: CASSLFWGDSGSLTYNEQFF
DNA: TGTGCCAGCAGTTTATTTTGGGGGGATAGCGGGAGTTTGACCTACAATGAGCAGTTCTTC

D: NA
J: TRBJ1-1
size: NA
V: TRBV27
CDR3: CASSSPRSNTEAFF
DNA: TGTGCCAGCAGTTCGCCTCGGTCGAACACTGAAGCTTTCTTT

D: TRBD1
J: TRBJ2-7
size: NA
V: TRBV19
CDR3: CASSLDRGPYEQYF
DNA: TGTGCCAGTAGTCTAGACAGGGGGCCCTACGAGCAGTACTTC

D: NA
J: TRBJ1-5
size: NA
V: TRBV28
CDR3: CASSLEGLGNQPQHF
DNA: TGTGCCAGCAGTTTGGAGGGCCTCGGCAATCAGCCCCAGCATTTT

D: NA
J: TRBJ2-3
size: NA
V: TRBV7-3
CDR3: CASSLGGPNTDTQYF
DNA: TGTGCCAGCAGCTTAGGCGGCCCCAACACAGATACGCAGTATTTT

D: TRBD2
J: TRBJ2-7
size: NA
V: TRBV2
CDR3: CASRSGREESEQYF
DNA: TGTGCCAGCAGGTCGGGGCGGGAGGAGTCCGAGCAGTACTTC

D: NA
J: TRBJ2-7
size: NA
V: TRBV19
CDR3: CARRPSREDPEQYF
DNA: TGTGCCAGGAGGCCGTCGAGGGAGGATCCCGAGCAGTACTTC

D: TRBD2
J: TRBJ2-7
size: NA
V: TRBV4-1
CDR3: CASSQTSGTALYEQYF
DNA: TGCGCCAGCAGCCAGACCAGCGGGACGGCACTCTACGAGCAGTACTTC

D: TRBD2
J: TRBJ2-1
size: NA
V: TRBV27
CDR3: CASSLGLAGGSNEQFF
DNA: TGTGCCAGCAGTTTAGGGCTAGCGGGAGGGAGCAATGAGCAGTTCTTC

D: NA
J: TRBJ2-3
size: NA
V: TRBV10-3
CDR3: CAISESPGIGTDTQYF
DNA: TGTGCCATCAGTGAGTCTCCGGGAATTGGCACAGATACGCAGTATTTT

D: TRBD1
J: TRBJ1-5
size: NA
V: TRBV7-6
CDR3: CASSQGQQPNQPQHF
DNA: TGTGCCAGCAGCCAGGGACAGCAACCCAATCAGCCCCAGCATTTT

D: TRBD2
J: TRBJ2-5
size: NA
V: TRBV2
CDR3: CASSGTSGGRETQYF
DNA: TGTGCCAGCAGCGGGACTAGCGGGGGGCGAGAGACCCAGTACTTC

D: TRBD1
J: TRBJ1-4
size: NA
V: TRBV28
CDR3: CASIDRGNEKLFF
DNA: TGTGCCAGCATTGACAGGGGCAATGAAAAACTGTTTTTT

D: NA
J: TRBJ2-7
size: once
V: TRBV27
CDR3: CASSLSTTGSYEQYF
DNA: TGTGCCAGCAGTTTATCGACGACAGGTTCCTACGAGCAGTACTTC